This TCR beta chain was found in a study of blood T cell repertoires in COVID-19 (dated by TCRdb to the early 2020s). About the investigation overall: Collaborator samples came from the United States, Italy and Spain and covered acute and convalescent phases of COVID-19. The repertoires were released in a freely available public database intended as a resource for research on the immune response to SARS-CoV-2. The material from the prospective study consisted of cDNA or gDNA derived from T cells, B-cell-depleted T cells, or PBMCs. Where available, HLA class I and class II types were taken from metadata supplied by the sample provider and were not determined by assay-based typing. Deeply sampled blood TCRbeta repertoires from subjects exposed to, actively infected with, or recovered from COVID-19 were included in the dataset. A de-identified subject ID, COVID-19 status, age in years and sex were almost always included in the sample metadata. The samples were drawn from two sources: the first 160 participants of the ongoing ImmuneRACE study, and 1,254 subjects contributed by 6 global collaborators.

The paper's findings and limits, for the study overall: How much clinical and demographic metadata was included differed by source and by participant, and the metadata was provided uncurated.

Comment on this clone: Its antigen has not been determined. Qualities for individual bases were not recorded, and no much larger clone is one base off.

At one collaborating source in Seattle, patients were enrolled during active infection and were followed longitudinally through the course of disease. Collaborating institutions collected whole blood in K2EDTA tubes following their own protocols. For TCRbeta analysis, collaborator samples were shipped as frozen whole blood, as isolated PBMCs, or as DNA extracted from either sample type. TCRbeta CDR3 regions were amplified from genomic DNA by means of the immunoSEQ Assay, a bias-controlled multiplex PCR. Under the source paper's analysis protocol: The number of nucleated cells in each sample was estimated from the amplification of reference gene primers within the assay. To quantify the absolute abundance of each unique TCRbeta CDR3 rearrangement, sequence reads were collapsed and filtered. For each sample, productive Simpson clonality was calculated by taking the square root of Simpson's diversity index across productive rearrangements. Imported from immuneACCESS, the table was reduced by TCRdb to in-frame sequences with V and J called. These copies leave out some clones; in studies compared against another copy, an unresolved V gene accounts for under half, and the cause of the remainder is not known. That table furnishes V, J and clone size, whereas the DNA furnished D and trimming. In this sample the table shows 150,000 or so clones, 82% of which occur a single time. About 7.7% of the sample goes to the ten largest clones.

The trim is 2 bases for V and 6 bases for J, with a gap of 19 bases between the germline ends. Reading the germline V gene (reference sequence) gives CDR1 GTSNPN and CDR2 SVGIG. The CDR3 contains 16 residues, cysteine and phenylalanine counted. The read is trimmed to its CDR3 DNA, 48 bases read in frame from base 1. The sample consisted of peripheral blood. The sequence was obtained from a woman in her thirties or forties with COVID-19, enrolled during active disease. Recombination connected TRBV30 to TRBJ2-2; the D gene is perhaps TRBD2, on 6 matching bases. The CDR3 corresponds to CAWSPGWGTLSGELFF. The nucleotides read TGTGCCTGGAGTCCGGGTTGGGGGACTCTCTCCGGGGAGCTGTTTTTT.